This record covers a single TCR beta chain. Its antigen remains unidentified. Base qualities are not at hand, and no much larger clone is one base apart. This entry is derived from a study of blood T cell repertoires in COVID-19 (dated by TCRdb to 2020 to 2021). Turning to the overall study: Samples covering the acute and convalescent phases of COVID-19 were provided by collaborators in the United States, Italy and Spain. The material from the prospective study consisted of cDNA or gDNA derived from T cells, B-cell-depleted T cells, or PBMCs. Subjects who had been exposed to COVID-19, were actively infected with it, or had recovered from it provided the deeply sampled blood TCRbeta repertoires that made up the dataset. The repertoires were released in a freely available public database meant as a resource for research on the immune response to SARS-CoV-2. The samples were drawn from the first 160 participants of the ongoing ImmuneRACE study and from some 1,300 subjects provided by 6 global collaborators. A de-identified subject ID, COVID-19 status, age in years and sex were almost always included in the sample metadata. Where available, HLA class I and class II types were obtained from metadata supplied by the sample provider rather than from assay-based typing.

The immunoSEQ Assay, a bias-controlled multiplex PCR, was used to amplify TCRbeta CDR3 regions from genomic DNA. Under the source paper's analysis protocol: The number of nucleated cells in each sample was estimated by amplification of reference gene primers within the assay. Sequence reads were collapsed and filtered to measure the absolute abundance of every unique TCRbeta CDR3 rearrangement. For each sample, productive Simpson clonality was calculated by taking the square root of Simpson's diversity index across productive rearrangements. This immuneACCESS table, as held by TCRdb, lists in-frame sequences with V and J called but not all clones. Of the missing ones, under half trace to an unresolved V gene in checked studies; the others have no known cause. The V and J calls and clone size are taken from that table; D and trimming were inferred from the DNA. The sample profile shows hundreds of thousands of clones; 65% to 85% of them were found once. The ten top clones hold about 1.3% of the sample.

One collaborating source in Seattle enrolled patients while the patients were actively infected and followed the patients over time throughout the course of disease. The collaborating institutions used their own protocols to collect whole blood in K2EDTA tubes. For TCRbeta analysis, collaborators shipped samples as frozen whole blood, isolated PBMCs, or DNA extracted from either of those sample types. The paper's findings and limits, for the study overall: How much clinical and demographic metadata was included differed by source and by participant, and the metadata was provided uncurated.

V is clipped by 8 bases and J by 5 bases, and the sequence between their germline boundaries is 13 bases long. The germline V gene sets CDR1 to SNHLY and CDR2 to FYNNEI. The CDR3 runs 13 residues from the cysteine to the phenylalanine. Only the CDR3 DNA stays, 39 bases, in frame from base 1. The chain was built from TRBV2 and TRBJ2-1, with a tentative D gene TRBD2 over 5 matching bases. Sequenced: peripheral blood. This TCR derives from a woman in her 30s with COVID-19, enrolled during active disease. CDR3 sequence: CASELVQNNEQFF. The DNA sequence follows: TGTGCCAGCGAACTAGTTCAAAACAATGAGCAGTTCTTC. The CDR3 plus the reference TRBV2 and TRBJ2-1 genes for the other parts give the full variable domain: EPEVTQTPSHQVTQMGQEVILRCVPISNHLYFYWYRQILGQKVEFLVSFYNNEISEKSEIFDDQFSVERPDGSNFTLKIRSTKLEDSAMYFCASELVQNNEQFFGPGTRLTVL.